The 27 T cell receptor beta chains given below trace back to one sample, sequenced in a study of blood T cells in healthy people across ages. The use of a sample-barcoded 5' primer and a J-beta primer mix characterized a second PCR of roughly 7 to 11 cycles. TCRdb ran MiXCR on the 5' RACE reads and lists one entry per CDR3 protein. Of around 1.1 million distinct CDR3 sequences listed, roughly two fifths are singletons. Source material: blood. Receptor source: a man younger than 30 in good health.

The chain has TRBV7-2 and TRBJ1-1; 7 bases align to TRBD1. Germline assignment: CDR1 SGHTA and CDR2 FQGNSA. V trimming: 2 bases; J trimming: 9 bases; junction bases outside the gene matches: 3. This CDR3 comprises 12 residues. CDR3 residues: CASSLMTGKAFF. CDR3 in DNA: TGTGCCAGCAGCTTAATGACAGGGAAAGCTTTCTTT.

The chain uses TRBV20-1 and TRBJ1-2; weak D call: TRBD1 (6 bases). Trimming took 6 bases from V and 3 from J, leaving 14 bases between them. Germline V gene data show CDR1 as DFQATT and CDR2 as SNEGSKA (reference sequence). The CDR3 covers 13 residues. Here the CDR3 DNA reads TGCAGTGCCAATGCCAGGGGTGACTATGGCTACACCTTC. Its protein product is CSANARGDYGYTF.

The chain has TRBV10-3 and TRBJ1-1, with a tentative D call TRBD1 (5 bases). The CDR3 spans 15 residues. Trimming left V 2 bases short and J 0 bases short, with 10 bases between. Germline V gene lookup returns CDR1 ENHRY and CDR2 SYGVKD. The CDR3 region has the DNA TGTGCCATCAGTGAGCTGGCAGGGATGAACACTGAAGCTTTCTTT. Amino acids: CAISELAGMNTEAFF.

Remarks on this clonotype: Its ends do not fully match the called genes, so a read error is possible. The J gene is TRBJ2-7, the V gene TRBV6-5; unclear D gene. This CDR3 has 15 amino acids. Germline-derived CDR1 and CDR2 are MNHEY and SVGAGI. The CDR3 region is CVSSYSSSGTYEQYF. DNA for the CDR3: TGTGTCAGCAGTTACTCGTCTTCTGGGACCTACGAGCAGTACTTC.

This clonotype was seen a few times. The chain combines TRBV4-2 with TRBJ2-3; D is possibly TRBD2 (5 bases). CDR3 length: 13 amino acids. Germline V gene data show CDR1 as LGHNA and CDR2 as YNFKEQ. V lost 1 base and J 10 bases, leaving 12 bases between the germline ends. The CDR3: CASSQGPAVSQYF. CDR3 nucleotides: TGTGCCAGCAGCCAAGGCCCAGCGGTTTCGCAGTATTTT.

A word on this clonotype: This may be a read error, as it is one base from a much larger clone. V is TRBV10-3 and J is TRBJ2-1; D might be TRBD1 (5 bases). TRBJ2-7 matches the DNA end more closely, so the J call is doubtful. The length of the CDR3 is 15 residues. Germline CDR1 is ENHRY and CDR2 is SYGVKD. Here the CDR3 reads CAISDRDLISNEQYF. CDR3 DNA: TGTGCCATCAGTGACAGGGATCTTATATCCAATGAGCAGTACTTC.

The gene calls are TRBV4-3 and TRBJ1-4, with D unresolved. Germline lookup yields CDR1 LGHNA and CDR2 YSLEER. Trimming took 5 bases from V and 0 from J, leaving 10 bases between them. The CDR3 is made up of 15 amino acids. CDR3 residues: CASSEDGATNEKLFF. CDR3 DNA: TGCGCCAGCAGCGAGGACGGGGCAACTAATGAAAAACTGTTTTTT.

This clonotype showed up just a few times. The chain is built from TRBV12-3 or TRBV12-4 and TRBJ2-3; possible D gene TRBD1, 5 bases. Trimming took 0 bases from V and 4 from J, leaving 17 bases between them. The CDR3 covers 17 residues. CDR3 amino acids: CASSLAQGTPRADTQYF. Here the CDR3 DNA reads TGTGCCAGCAGTTTAGCGCAGGGAACCCCTAGAGCAGATACGCAGTATTTT.

The chain combines TRBV2 with TRBJ1-1; D gene uncertain. V lost 10 bases, J lost 9 bases, and 15 bases lay in between. The germline V gene encodes CDR1 SNHLY and CDR2 FYNNEI. The CDR3 sequence is 11 residues long. The CDR3 DNA reads TGTGCCACCCAGGAGGCAGCCAAAGCTTTCTTT. This translates into CATQEAAKAFF.

The sample holds one count of this clonotype. The genes are TRBV5-1 and TRBJ1-2; D is unclear. CDR3 length: 16 residues. Germline CDR1 reads SGHRS; CDR2 reads YFSETQ. Trimming removed 7 bases at V and 0 bases at J, with 19 bases between. CDR3: CASGSHMAQSNYGYTF. In nucleotides, the CDR3 is TGCGCCAGCGGCTCACACATGGCTCAATCTAACTATGGCTACACCTTC.

This clonotype appeared a few times. This sequence joins TRBV20-1 and TRBJ2-1; D is perhaps TRBD1 (6 bases). V lost 6 bases and J lost 7, with 13 bases in between. The CDR3 is made up of 12 amino acids. Germline CDR1 and CDR2: DFQATT and SNEGSKA (reference sequence). CDR3 in amino acids: CSAYRVGNEQFF. The CDR3 DNA reads TGCAGTGCATACAGGGTTGGGAATGAGCAGTTCTTC.

The table lists this clonotype with a few counts. CDR3: CASSQDYEGGETQYF. The CDR3 DNA reads TGCGCCAGCAGCCAAGATTACGAGGGCGGGGAGACCCAGTACTTC. This rearrangement joins TRBV4-1 to TRBJ2-5, with a tentative D call TRBD2 (5 bases). CDR3 length: 15 amino acids. Per the germline V gene, CDR1 is MGHRA and CDR2 is YSYEKL. Deletions cut 0 bases from V and 5 bases from J, with 13 bases between.

This clonotype was observed a few times. The chain couples TRBV3-1 to TRBJ2-1; 14 bases align to TRBD2. Germline loops: CDR1 LGHDT, CDR2 YNNKEL (reference sequence). With 0 bases clipped from V and 8 bases from J, the junction kept 0 bases outside the gene matches. CDR3 size: 15 residues. CDR3 sequence reads: CASSQETSGGDEQFF. As DNA, the CDR3 is TGTGCCAGCAGCCAAGAGACTAGCGGGGGGGATGAGCAGTTCTTC.

This chain connects TRBV6-2 or TRBV6-3 to TRBJ2-7; no firm D call. Near its end, the DNA agrees better with TRBJ2-5, so the J call may be wrong. Germline V gives CDR1 MNHEY, CDR2 SVGEGT. The CDR3 totals 13 residues. The CDR3 loop is CASSDGNFETQYF. The CDR3 nucleotides read TGTGCCAGCAGTGACGGTAACTTCGAGACCCAGTACTTC.

This clonotype has more than one count but fewer than ten. The chain carries TRBV7-2 and TRBJ2-1; 10 positions agree with TRBD2. The V gene end was trimmed by 5 bases and the J gene end by 2 bases; junction bases not matched to a gene: 9. This CDR3 comprises 17 residues. Germline V gene sequence: CDR1 SGHTA, CDR2 FQGNSA. The DNA of the CDR3 is TGTGCCAGCAGCCAGAGGTCTAGCGGGGGTACCTACAATGAGCAGTTCTTC. Translating it yields CASSQRSSGGTYNEQFF. Filled out from reference TRBV7-2 and TRBJ2-1, the complete variable domain reads GAGVSQSPSNKVTEKGKDVELRCDPISGHTALYWYRQSLGQGLEFLIYFQGNSAPDKSGLPSDRFSAERTGGSVSTLTIQRTQQEDSAVYLCASSQRSSGGTYNEQFFGPGTRLTVL.

The V and J genes are TRBV5-1 and TRBJ1-4; no firm D call. The CDR3 totals 15 residues. The germline V gene has CDR1 SGHRS and CDR2 YFSETQ. V was clipped by 5 bases and J by 4 bases, with 15 bases between them. The CDR3 DNA reads TGCGCCAGCAGTTCCGCCGGAGGTTTTAATGAAAAACTGTTTTTT. It encodes CASSSAGGFNEKLFF.

This clonotype was picked up a small number of times. The V call is TRBV6-2 or TRBV6-3, the J call TRBJ2-1; weak D call: TRBD2 (6 bases). The CDR3 is made up of 13 amino acids. Trimming took 4 bases from V and 8 from J, leaving 12 bases between them. Germline assignment: CDR1 MNHEY and CDR2 SVGEGT. The CDR3 DNA sequence: TGTGCCAGCAGTTTGACTAGAACCCATGAGCAGTTCTTC. Its protein product is CASSLTRTHEQFF.

This clonotype appeared a single time. The junction differs from germline at one of its ends, possibly a read error. The rearrangement links TRBV6-6 to TRBJ1-6; D remains ambiguous. Germline CDR1 reads MNHNY; CDR2 reads SVGAGI (reference sequence). The CDR3 spans 15 residues. The CDR3 DNA is TGTGCCAGCAAGCATGGACCGGCTTATATTTCACCCCTCCACTTT. The encoded protein is CASKHGPAYISPLHF.

This clonotype was counted at least ten times. The V and J genes are TRBV21-1 and TRBJ2-6; the DNA was not used to check the table's D call, TRBD2. TRBV21-1 has pseudogene status. The CDR3 is made up of 17 amino acids. The CDR3 is CASSKARWDFTANVLTF. The CDR3 DNA sequence: TGTGCCAGCAGCAAAGCTCGCTGGGACTTCACAGCCAACGTCCTGACTTTC.

This chain connects TRBV10-3 to TRBJ2-5; perhaps TRBD2 as D (6 bases). The germline gives CDR1 ENHRY, CDR2 SYGVKD. This CDR3 has 12 amino acids. CDR3 residues: CSTRGAQETQYF. In DNA form, the CDR3 reads TGTTCCACTCGCGGGGCACAAGAGACCCAGTACTTC.

The chain employs TRBV25-1 and TRBJ1-2; unclear D gene. From germline, CDR1 is MGHDK and CDR2 SYGVNS. Deletions cut 3 bases from V and 7 bases from J, with 15 bases between. The CDR3 sequence is 14 residues long. CDR3 nucleotides: TGTGCCAGCAGTGAGAAGGGAAAAGGGCCTGGCTACACCTTC. This gives the protein CASSEKGKGPGYTF.

This clonotype was picked up one time. The gene calls are TRBV6-6 and TRBJ1-4; D is ambiguous. V gave up 6 bases and J gave up 7 bases, with 12 bases separating them. CDR1 is MNHNY, CDR2 SVGAGI, per germline (reference sequence). CDR3 length equals 13 residues. In DNA form, the CDR3 reads TGTGCCAGCAGCCTTCGGCGAGGTGAAAAACTGTTTTTT. It codes for CASSLRRGEKLFF.

V and J are TRBV7-9 and TRBJ1-4; D may be TRBD1 (6 bases). Germline V gene data show CDR1 as SEHNR and CDR2 as FQNEAQ (reference sequence). Trimming stripped 5 bases from V and 10 bases from J, with 20 bases between. The CDR3 totals 15 residues. The CDR3 DNA reads as TGTGCCAGCAGCCTCCCCGACAGGTTTCGTGGAAAACTGTTTTTT. Translation: CASSLPDRFRGKLFF.

This clonotype was found a few times. The CDR3 coding sequence is TGTGCCAGCAGCGTCCGACGAGCCCAAAAAGAGACCCAGTACTTC. This sequence encodes CASSVRRAQKETQYF. V usage is TRBV7-9 and J usage is TRBJ2-5; no firm D call. The V gene lost 5 bases and the J gene lost 3 bases, with 16 bases spanning the gap. CDR1 is SEHNR, CDR2 FQNEAQ, per germline (reference sequence). This CDR3 has 15 residues.

CDR3 protein: CASRQNRADTEAFF. CDR3 DNA sequence: TGTGCCAGCAGACAAAACAGGGCGGACACTGAAGCTTTCTTT. The chain has TRBV3-1 and TRBJ1-1, with D possibly TRBD1 on 6 matching bases. With 6 bases removed from V and 3 bases from J, the gap between germline ends came to 14 bases. Germline CDR1 LGHDT, CDR2 YNNKEL (reference sequence). CDR3 length: 14 amino acids.

This clonotype was found many times. CDR3 bases: TGTGCCACCAGCGACCTAACCAACTATGGCTACACCTTC. Residues: CATSDLTNYGYTF. This chain connects TRBV24-1 to TRBJ1-2, with D unresolved. Germline values: CDR1 KGHDR, CDR2 SFDVKD. This CDR3 contains 13 residues. The germline V and J ends were trimmed by 7 bases and 2 bases, with 10 bases remaining between them.

V is TRBV5-1 and J is TRBJ1-2; D is uncertain. In germline, CDR1 is SGHRS, CDR2 YFSETQ. This CDR3 spans 16 amino acids. The germline V and J ends were trimmed by 0 bases and 2 bases, with 14 bases remaining between them. The CDR3 sequence: CASSLGPGSRNYGYTF. The CDR3, as DNA: TGCGCCAGCAGCTTGGGGCCGGGCAGTAGAAACTATGGCTACACCTTC. Looking up the rest from reference TRBV5-1 and TRBJ1-2 gives the full variable domain: KAGVTQTPRYLIKTRGQQVTLSCSPISGHRSVSWYQQTPGQGLQFLFEYFSETQRNKGNFPGRFSGRQFSNSRSEMNVSTLELGDSALYLCASSLGPGSRNYGYTFGSGTRLTVV.